This TCR beta chain stems from a study of identical twins. Whole-study findings and limits: Insertion counts were lower in abundant cord blood beta clonotypes, a trend that memory repertoires did not show.

This clonotype was detected ten times or more. Its antigen remains unknown. TCRdb passed the 5' RACE reads through MiXCR, listing each CDR3 protein once. The sample holds 350,000 or so distinct CDR3 sequences, roughly 9% seen once. Germline V CDR1 and CDR2: MNHEY, SMNVEV (reference sequence). Trimming took 6 bases from V and 5 from J, leaving 13 bases between them. The CDR3 runs to 13 residues. This receptor was taken from a woman aged 45-65 years in good health. The V call is TRBV27, the J call TRBJ1-1; D is perhaps TRBD1 (5 bases). The sequenced sample was naive T cells sorted from blood. The CDR3 DNA sequence: TGTGCCAGCAGAATACAGGCCGGGACTGAAGCTTTCTTT. It translates to CASRIQAGTEAFF.